The 19 T cell receptor beta chains below were found in one sample sequenced in a study of vaccination and CD4 T cells after COVID-19 (dated by TCRdb to the early 2020s). The treatment or condition label for this specimen denotes: approximately nine-day PBMC culture with coronavirus spike peptide pools or control peptides (ViraFEST assay). Receptor libraries were prepared by PCR. The sequencing machine was an Illumina iSeq 100. DNA from cultured CD4+ T cells underwent TCR sequencing with the Oncomine TCR Beta short-read assay at the Johns Hopkins FTIC core. TCRdb itself trimmed the public reads at Q25 with fastp, ran MiXCR and retained productive beta chains. Each record represents a unique CDR3 protein, reported with the most common genes and DNA among its rows. The sample data list almost 20,000 distinct CDR3 sequences, and over 50% of these were observed just once. Around 9% of the sample rests with the top ten.

These receptors are not linked to any known antigen. The specimen sequenced was CD4+ T cells from blood, cultured in vitro. These receptors were taken from a human donor who had recovered from COVID-19.

In its sample, this clonotype was seen a few times. The V and J genes are TRBV6-2 or TRBV6-3 and TRBJ1-1, with 9 bases that match TRBD1. Germline V CDR1 and CDR2: MNHEY, SVGEGT. After removal of 8 bases from V and 5 bases from J, the junction contained 9 bases not matched to a gene. CDR3 length equals 14 residues. The CDR3 coding sequence is TGTGCCAGCCGCCAGGACAGGGGTAGGACTGAAGCTTTCTTT. This translates into CASRQDRGRTEAFF.

The chain carries TRBV7-2 and TRBJ2-5; unclear D gene. The CDR3 consists of 12 residues. Per germline, CDR1 SGHTA and CDR2 FQGNSA. The germline V and J ends were trimmed by 5 bases and 0 bases, with 4 bases remaining between them. Here the CDR3 reads CASSQYQETQYF. CDR3 DNA sequence: TGTGCCAGCAGCCAGTACCAAGAGACCCAGTACTTC.

V gene TRBV11-3 combines with J gene TRBJ2-1, with 8 bases that match TRBD2. Germline V gene sequence: CDR1 SGHNT, CDR2 YENEEA. V lost 1 base and J lost 6; bases outside the gene matches: 2. This CDR3 is built from 14 residues. DNA for the CDR3: TGTGCCAGCAGCTTAGGGACTAGCCCCAATGAGCAGTTCTTC. As protein: CASSLGTSPNEQFF. Supplemented by reference TRBV11-3 and TRBJ2-1, the full variable domain reads EAGVVQSPRYKIIEKKQPVAFWCNPISGHNTLYWYLQNLGQGPELLIRYENEEAVDDSQLPKDRFSAERLKGVDSTLKIQPAELGDSAVYLCASSLGTSPNEQFFGPGTRLTVL.

This chain uses TRBV2 with TRBJ1-5; 8 bases agree with TRBD1. CDR1 and CDR2 (germline): SNHLY, FYNNEI. CDR3 length equals 17 residues. Trimming cost V 3 bases and J 7 bases; bases outside gene matches: 14. CDR3 loop: CASSDREMRDRKQPQHF. The CDR3 coding sequence is TGTGCCAGCAGTGATAGGGAGATGAGGGACAGGAAACAGCCCCAGCATTTT.

This clonotype was counted between two and nine times. The chain recombines TRBV15 with TRBJ1-2; D might be TRBD1 (6 bases). V was trimmed by 1 base and J by 8 bases, leaving 14 bases between them. Germline V lookup: CDR1 LNHNV, CDR2 YYDKDF (reference sequence). The CDR3 extends over 14 amino acids. Here the CDR3 reads CATSRAGAVVGYTF. CDR3 nucleotides: TGTGCCACCAGCAGAGCAGGGGCTGTCGTAGGCTACACCTTC.

This clonotype appeared a few times. The chain carries TRBV6-5 and TRBJ1-2; D is uncertain. This CDR3 is built from 14 residues. V shed 0 bases and J shed 4 bases, with 9 bases lying between them. Germline V gene sequence: CDR1 MNHEY, CDR2 SVGAGI. The CDR3: CASSYSKDLYGYTF. Written as DNA, the CDR3 is TGTGCCAGCAGTTACTCGAAGGACCTCTATGGCTACACCTTC.

The genes are TRBV20-1 and TRBJ2-5; 8 bases line up with TRBD1. V shed 1 base, J shed 3 bases, and the junction held 4 bases outside the gene matches. CDR1 and CDR2 from the germline V gene are DFQATT and SNEGSKA (reference sequence). This CDR3 region has 14 residues. The CDR3 spells CSARGRGQEETQYF. The CDR3 nucleotides are TGCAGTGCTAGAGGCAGGGGGCAGGAAGAGACCCAGTACTTC.

This rearrangement joins TRBV6-1 to TRBJ2-7; D perhaps matches TRBD2 (5 bases). The germline CDR1 and CDR2 sequences are MNHNS and SASEGT. The V gene lost 5 bases and the J gene lost 3 bases, with 8 bases spanning the gap. This CDR3 has 12 residues. The CDR3 coding sequence is TGTGCCAGCAGTCCCGGGAACTACGAGCAGTACTTC. It encodes CASSPGNYEQYF.

The rearrangement links TRBV6-1 to TRBJ1-1, with 7 bases identical to TRBD1. V shed 6 bases and J 0 bases; nucleotides not matched to a gene: 10. Germline CDR1 MNHNS, CDR2 SASEGT. This CDR3 region has 16 residues. The CDR3 protein is CASSDYGTAMNTEAFF. CDR3 sequence (DNA): TGTGCCAGCAGCGACTACGGGACAGCGATGAACACTGAAGCTTTCTTT.

V usage is TRBV6-2 or TRBV6-3 and J usage is TRBJ2-7; D gene uncertain. V was pared by 1 base and J by 2 bases, with 6 bases between. CDR1 MNHEY and CDR2 SVGEGT come from the germline V gene. The CDR3 has 13 residues. In DNA form, the CDR3 reads TGTGCCAGCAGTTACTTCGGAACCTACGAGCAGTACTTC. This translates into CASSYFGTYEQYF.

The chain combines TRBV2 with TRBJ2-5; TRBD1 or TRBD2 may be the D gene (5 bases each). The CDR3 sequence is 14 residues long. V was trimmed by 6 bases and J by 4 bases, leaving 15 bases between them. Germline assignment: CDR1 SNHLY and CDR2 FYNNEI. CDR3 residues: CASRGGRGGETQYF. In DNA, the CDR3 is TGTGCCAGCAGGGGTGGGCGTGGGGGAGAGACCCAGTACTTC. Based on the CDR3 plus reference TRBV2 and TRBJ2-5, the full variable domain is EPEVTQTPSHQVTQMGQEVILRCVPISNHLYFYWYRQILGQKVEFLVSFYNNEISEKSEIFDDQFSVERPDGSNFTLKIRSTKLEDSAMYFCASRGGRGGETQYFGPGTRLLVL.

The chain has TRBV4-1 and TRBJ1-2, with D perhaps matching TRBD1 (5 bases). The length of the CDR3 is 12 residues. Germline V gene sequence: CDR1 MGHRA, CDR2 YSYEKL. Trimming took 4 bases from V and 5 from J, leaving 8 bases between them. The CDR3 sequence is CASSPPGYGYTF. As DNA, the CDR3 is TGCGCCAGCAGCCCTCCAGGGTATGGCTACACCTTC.

This clonotype showed up just a few times. CDR3 region: CASSPGGGTEAFF. Here the CDR3 DNA reads TGTGCCAGCAGCCCCGGGGGAGGCACTGAAGCTTTCTTT. The V call is TRBV11-2, the J call TRBJ1-1; tentatively, D is TRBD1 (5 bases). The CDR3 extends over 13 amino acids. The germline V gene encodes CDR1 SGHAT and CDR2 FQNNGV. Trimming pared 5 bases from V and 4 bases from J, leaving 11 bases between.

This clonotype was counted a few times. The CDR3: CATSVPGHDSPLHF. CDR3 in DNA: TGTGCCACCAGTGTCCCCGGGCACGATTCACCCCTCCACTTT. The chain couples TRBV24-1 to TRBJ1-6; D not certain. The CDR3 contains 14 residues. The ends were cut back, 5 bases at V and 8 bases at J, with 12 bases in the middle. Germline V gene data show CDR1 as KGHDR and CDR2 as SFDVKD.

The J gene is TRBJ2-1, the V gene TRBV2, with 9 bases fitting TRBD2. CDR3 length equals 15 residues. In germline, CDR1 is SNHLY, CDR2 FYNNEI. V lost 4 bases, J lost 2 bases, and 3 bases stayed unmatched. The CDR3 bases are TGTGCCAGCAGTGGGGTAGCGGGGGCCTACAATGAGCAGTTCTTC. The encoded protein is CASSGVAGAYNEQFF.

The J gene is TRBJ1-1, the V gene TRBV5-1; no definite D call. Deletions cut 1 base from V and 8 bases from J, with 9 bases between. Germline CDR1 and CDR2: SGHRS and YFSETQ. This CDR3 is built from 12 residues. In DNA, the CDR3 is TGCGCCAGCAGCTTGTCATCCGAGGAAGCTTTCTTT. Translated: CASSLSSEEAFF.

The chain carries TRBV20-1 and TRBJ2-5; TRBD1 matches 7 bases. The germline V gene has CDR1 DFQATT and CDR2 SNEGSKA (reference sequence). The CDR3 is made up of 14 amino acids. J was trimmed by 5 bases and V by 3 bases; bases with no gene match: 9. Here the CDR3 reads CSASSDRVGETQYF. The CDR3 DNA follows: TGCAGTGCTAGCTCAGACAGGGTAGGGGAGACCCAGTACTTC.

The V gene is TRBV6-2 or TRBV6-3, the J gene TRBJ1-2; tentative D call: TRBD1 (5 bases). Germline CDR1 and CDR2: MNHEY and SVGEGT. V was pared by 3 bases and J by 7 bases, with 15 bases between. The CDR3 has 14 residues. The CDR3 protein is CASSYQGTRGGYTF. For the CDR3, the DNA is TGTGCCAGCAGTTATCAAGGAACTAGGGGTGGCTACACCTTC.

The rearrangement links TRBV20-1 to TRBJ1-2; D gene ambiguous. Germline-derived CDR1 and CDR2 are DFQATT and SNEGSKA (reference sequence). The CDR3 runs 14 residues. Between the trimmed V and J ends, which lost 7 bases and 4 bases, there was a span of 19 bases. The CDR3 bases are TGCAGTGGACGGCAGGCCCTGGACCGCTATGGCTACACCTTC. Translation: CSGRQALDRYGYTF.